Shown below are 22 T cell receptor beta chains from a single sample sequenced in a study of T-cell memory formation after mild COVID-19. TCRdb itself ran the 5' RACE reads through MiXCR, one entry per CDR3 protein. Altogether approximately 99,000 distinct CDR3 sequences are present, 15% to 20% being singletons, with the ten largest covering around 5.1%. The sample consisted of PBMCs or a T cell subset sorted from them (not recorded which). The receptors derive from a man aged 18 to 35 who had mild COVID-19 (a few samples of this study predate the infection). Cell type and time point are not known.

There are a few counts of this clonotype. V is TRBV7-2 and J is TRBJ2-3; a possible D gene is TRBD2 (6 bases). Trimming stripped 2 bases from V and 1 base from J, with 10 bases between. From germline, CDR1 is SGHTA and CDR2 FQGNSA. This CDR3 has 15 amino acids. The CDR3: CASSLRPGGTDTQYF. The CDR3 bases are TGTGCCAGCAGCTTAAGGCCGGGGGGCACAGATACGCAGTATTTT.

This clonotype came up a few times. The chain couples TRBV9 to TRBJ1-1, with no clear D. With 0 bases removed from V and 0 bases from J, the gap between germline ends came to 9 bases. Germline V gives CDR1 SGDLS, CDR2 YYNGEE. The CDR3 is made up of 15 amino acids. DNA of the CDR3: TGTGCCAGCAGCGTAGTCTGGATTATGAACACTGAAGCTTTCTTT. Amino acid sequence: CASSVVWIMNTEAFF.

Here the CDR3 reads CASSQSRSGNTIYF. In nucleotides, the CDR3 is TGTGCCAGCAGCCAATCCCGCTCTGGAAACACCATATATTTT. The chain is built from TRBV16 and TRBJ1-3; D is unresolved. This CDR3 spans 14 amino acids. V shed 0 bases and J shed 0 bases, with 3 bases lying between them. Germline V gene lookup returns CDR1 KGHSY and CDR2 FQNENV.

This clonotype was recorded once. The chain joins TRBV9 to TRBJ1-3, with unresolved D. This CDR3 has 12 residues. The ends were cut back, 0 bases at V and 4 bases at J, with 2 bases in the middle. In germline, CDR1 is SGDLS, CDR2 YYNGEE. The CDR3 nucleotides read TGTGCCAGCAGCGTAGACGGAAACACCATATATTTT. Translated, it gives CASSVDGNTIYF. Using reference TRBV9 and TRBJ1-3 for the parts outside the CDR3, the full variable domain is DSGVTQTPKHLITATGQRVTLRCSPRSGDLSVYWYQQSLDQGLQFLIQYYNGEERAKGNILERFSAQQFPDLHSELNLSSLELGDSALYFCASSVDGNTIYFGEGSWLTVV.

The table lists this clonotype with many counts. The chain uses TRBV29-1 and TRBJ2-7; D possibly uses TRBD1 or TRBD2 (7 bases each). CDR1 and CDR2 from the germline V gene are SQVTM and ANQGSEA. The V end was cut by 3 bases, the J end by 7 bases, with 16 bases between. This CDR3 is built from 13 residues. The CDR3 bases are TGCAGCGTTGACCGGCAGGGGGAGGGTGAGCAGTACTTC. Its translation: CSVDRQGEGEQYF.

The chain uses TRBV11-2 and TRBJ2-5; D may be TRBD1 or TRBD2 (6 bases each). This CDR3 is built from 14 residues. Deletions cut 0 bases from V and 5 bases from J, with 10 bases between. Germline lookup yields CDR1 SGHAT and CDR2 FQNNGV. This CDR3 is CASSLDLGGETQYF. In DNA form, the CDR3 reads TGTGCCAGCAGCTTAGACCTAGGGGGGGAGACCCAGTACTTC.

The chain uses TRBV18 and TRBJ2-3; D is ambiguous. Germline V CDR1 and CDR2: KGHSH, LQKENI. The CDR3 spans 15 residues. V dropped 6 bases and J dropped 0 bases, with 13 bases sitting between them. The CDR3 DNA reads as TGTGCCAGCTCGCCTCCGAAGACTAGCACAGATACGCAGTATTTT. Amino acid sequence: CASSPPKTSTDTQYF.

This clonotype appeared a few times. CDR3 DNA sequence: TGCGCCAGCAGTCTCTGCGGGTATTCACCCCTCCACTTT. This translates into CASSLCGYSPLHF. The chain is built from TRBV23-1 and TRBJ1-6, with D unresolved. TRBV23-1 is filed as an ORF, its function uncertain. The CDR3 runs to 13 residues. V dropped 4 bases and J dropped 8 bases, with 9 bases sitting between them.

V is TRBV5-4 and J is TRBJ2-3; 13 bases are shared with TRBD2. Germline V gene lookup returns CDR1 SGHNT and CDR2 YYREEE (reference sequence). Trimming removed 3 bases from V and 0 bases from J; junction bases left unmatched: 10. The CDR3 is 19 amino acids. The CDR3 nucleotides read TGTGCCAGCAGCTGGAACGGACTAGCGGGGGAGACTAGCACAGATACGCAGTATTTT. Its protein is CASSWNGLAGETSTDTQYF.

The chain couples TRBV6-5 to TRBJ2-2; D is perhaps TRBD1 (6 bases). Trimming left V 5 bases short and J 7 bases short, with 8 bases between. Germline CDR1 and CDR2: MNHEY and SVGAGI. The CDR3 extends over 12 amino acids. CDR3 protein: CASSHRVGELFF. Written as DNA, the CDR3 is TGTGCCAGCAGTCACAGGGTCGGGGAGCTGTTTTTT.

The rearrangement joins TRBV18 to TRBJ1-6; the D gene is possibly TRBD1 (5 bases). This CDR3 is built from 17 residues. Deletions cut 6 bases from V and 3 bases from J, with 18 bases between. Germline V gene sequence: CDR1 KGHSH, CDR2 LQKENI. The CDR3 protein is CASSPDSLGGYNSPLHF. CDR3 nucleotides: TGTGCCAGCTCTCCCGACAGCTTGGGGGGCTATAATTCACCCCTCCACTTT. Variable domain in full (rest from reference TRBV18 and TRBJ1-6): NAGVMQNPRHLVRRRGQEARLRCSPMKGHSHVYWYRQLPEEGLKFMVYLQKENIIDESGMPKERFSAEFPKEGPSILRIQQVVRGDSAAYFCASSPDSLGGYNSPLHFGNGTRLTVT.

This clonotype was counted between two and nine times. The rearrangement joins TRBV7-2 to TRBJ2-3; tentatively, D is TRBD1 or TRBD2 (5 bases each). Germline-derived CDR1 and CDR2 are SGHTA and FQGNSA. The V end was cut by 3 bases, the J end by 2 bases, with 9 bases between. The CDR3 runs 14 residues. The CDR3 coding sequence is TGTGCCAGCAGCTTCCCAGGGACCACAGATACGCAGTATTTT. Protein: CASSFPGTTDTQYF.

The chain couples TRBV14 to TRBJ1-6; D is perhaps TRBD1 (5 bases). CDR3 size: 12 residues. Germline V gene data show CDR1 as SGHDN and CDR2 as FVKESK. V lost 2 bases, J lost 14 bases, and 10 bases lay in between. CDR3 sequence reads: CASSQQGFTLHF. For the CDR3, the DNA is TGTGCCAGCAGCCAACAGGGTTTCACCCTCCACTTT.

This clonotype has only a few counts. The chain employs TRBV20-1 and TRBJ1-5; D is possibly TRBD1 (5 bases). Germline CDR1 and CDR2: DFQATT and SNEGSKA (reference sequence). Trimming pared 7 bases from V and 0 bases from J, leaving 10 bases between. This CDR3 contains 13 residues. The CDR3 coding sequence is TGCAGTGGGGCAGGGAGTAGCAATCAGCCCCAGCATTTT. It specifies CSGAGSSNQPQHF.

The chain links TRBV7-2 to TRBJ2-3, with 16 nucleotides matching TRBD2. Germline V gene data show CDR1 as SGHTA and CDR2 as FQGNSA. This CDR3 comprises 19 residues. The ends lost 5 bases at V and 1 base at J; junction bases unmatched: 9. The CDR3 DNA follows: TGTGCCAGCAGCCCCGGGACTAGCGGGGGGGCCGGCGGCACAGATACGCAGTATTTT. Its protein product is CASSPGTSGGAGGTDTQYF.

The chain links TRBV12-3 or TRBV12-4 to TRBJ2-3, with 12 bases matching TRBD2. The CDR3 consists of 17 residues. After removal of 5 bases from V and 6 bases from J, the junction contained 12 bases not matched to a gene. CDR3 coding DNA: TGTGCCAGCAGTCCCACCCTGCTAGCGGGGGGGCCCGATACGCAGTATTTT. As protein: CASSPTLLAGGPDTQYF.

The CDR3 DNA reads TGTGCCAGCAGCTTTTCCCGCTACTACGAGCAGTACTTC. It encodes CASSFSRYYEQYF. The chain is built from TRBV11-1 and TRBJ2-7, with D uncertain. The CDR3 length is 13 residues. CDR1 is SGHAT and CDR2 is FQDESV in the germline V gene (reference sequence). V was trimmed by 3 bases and J by 3 bases, leaving 9 bases between them.

This clonotype was found a few times. This rearrangement joins TRBV27 to TRBJ2-3; 8 bases map to TRBD2. V lost 7 bases and J lost 8; bases outside the gene matches: 14. The germline V gene has CDR1 MNHEY and CDR2 SMNVEV (reference sequence). This CDR3 comprises 15 residues. CDR3 amino acids: CASKLGVKAGGTQYF. CDR3 DNA sequence: TGTGCCAGCAAACTCGGGGTGAAGGCGGGGGGTACGCAGTATTTT.

The chain uses TRBV7-2 and TRBJ1-3; D unclear. The CDR3 sequence is 16 residues long. Trimming removed 3 bases at V and 0 bases at J, with 12 bases between. The germline gives CDR1 SGHTA, CDR2 FQGNSA. The CDR3 sequence is CASSLGGLFSGNTIYF. The CDR3, as DNA: TGTGCCAGCAGCTTGGGTGGGCTATTCTCTGGAAACACCATATATTTT.

This clonotype came up a few times. The chain is built from TRBV7-6 and TRBJ2-6; either TRBD1 or TRBD2 may supply D (5 bases each). The CDR3 loop spans 15 amino acids. CDR1 and CDR2 (germline): SGHVS, FNYEAQ. V was pared by 5 bases and J by 2 bases, with 10 bases between. The CDR3 DNA sequence: TGTGCCAGCAGCGTGGGGGTACCTGGGGCCAACGTCCTGACTTTC. This encodes CASSVGVPGANVLTF.

This clonotype was detected only a few times. The genes are TRBV4-3 and TRBJ2-7; a possible D gene is TRBD1 (6 bases). The CDR3 loop spans 15 amino acids. V shed 4 bases and J shed 3 bases, with 16 bases lying between them. The V gene's germline CDR1 is LGHNA and CDR2 YSLEER. Here the CDR3 DNA reads TGCGCCAGCAGCCGAGAACCGGGACAACTCTACGAGCAGTACTTC. Translated, it gives CASSREPGQLYEQYF.

The rearrangement joins TRBV3-1 to TRBJ2-2; the match to TRBD1 covers 7 bases. This CDR3 is built from 15 residues. Trimming cost V 3 bases and J 6 bases; bases outside gene matches: 7. Germline V CDR1 and CDR2: LGHDT, YNNKEL (reference sequence). CDR3 coding DNA: TGTGCCAGCAGCCACTCGGACAGGAGTGCCGGGGAGCTGTTTTTT. Translation gives CASSHSDRSAGELFF.